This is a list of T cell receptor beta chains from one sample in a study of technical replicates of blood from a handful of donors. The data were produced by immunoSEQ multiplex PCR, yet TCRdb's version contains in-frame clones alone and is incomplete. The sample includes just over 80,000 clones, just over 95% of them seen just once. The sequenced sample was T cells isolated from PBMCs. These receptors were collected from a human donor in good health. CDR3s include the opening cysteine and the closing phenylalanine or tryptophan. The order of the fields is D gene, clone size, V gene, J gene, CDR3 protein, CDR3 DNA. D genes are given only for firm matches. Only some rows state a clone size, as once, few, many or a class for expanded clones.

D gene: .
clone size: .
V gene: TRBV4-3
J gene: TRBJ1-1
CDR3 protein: CASSLTGGYTEAFF
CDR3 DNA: TGCGCCAGCAGCCTGACAGGCGGTTACACTGAAGCTTTCTTT

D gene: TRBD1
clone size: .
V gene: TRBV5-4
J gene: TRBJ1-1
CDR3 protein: CASRGGQGKAFF
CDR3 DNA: TGTGCCAGCAGAGGGGGACAGGGGAAAGCTTTCTTT

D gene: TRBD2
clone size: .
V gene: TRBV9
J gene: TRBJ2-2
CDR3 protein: CASSTPTQGLVPGELFF
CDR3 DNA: TGTGCCAGCAGCACCCCCACCCAGGGACTAGTTCCCGGGGAGCTGTTTTTT

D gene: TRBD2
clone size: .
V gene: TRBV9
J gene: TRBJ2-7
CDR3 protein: CASSPGTSGLYEQYF
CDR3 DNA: TGTGCCAGCAGCCCAGGGACTAGCGGTCTCTACGAGCAGTACTTC

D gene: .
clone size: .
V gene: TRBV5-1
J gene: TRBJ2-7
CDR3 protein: CASSLSPQGHYEQYF
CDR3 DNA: TGCGCCAGCAGCTTAAGCCCGCAGGGACACTACGAGCAGTACTTC

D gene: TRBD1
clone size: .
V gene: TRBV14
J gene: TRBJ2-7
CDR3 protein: CASSDRQGPYEQYF
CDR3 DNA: TGTGCCAGCAGCGACCGACAGGGACCCTACGAGCAGTACTTC

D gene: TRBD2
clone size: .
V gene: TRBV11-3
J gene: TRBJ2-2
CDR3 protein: CASTRWRGGNTGELFF
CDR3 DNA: TGTGCCAGCACGCGATGGCGGGGGGGGAACACCGGGGAGCTGTTTTTT

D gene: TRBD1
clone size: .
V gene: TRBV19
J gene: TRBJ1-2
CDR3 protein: CASRPPTGSNGYTF
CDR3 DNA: TGTGCCAGTAGACCCCCGACAGGGAGTAATGGCTACACCTTC

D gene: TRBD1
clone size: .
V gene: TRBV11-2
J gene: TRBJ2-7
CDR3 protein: CASSSGTGYEQYF
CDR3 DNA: TGTGCCAGCAGCTCCGGGACAGGGTACGAGCAGTACTTC

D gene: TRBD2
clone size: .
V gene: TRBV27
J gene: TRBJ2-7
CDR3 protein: CASSLYPSGRVSYEQYF
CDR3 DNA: TGTGCCAGCAGTTTATATCCTAGCGGGAGGGTTTCATACGAGCAGTACTTC

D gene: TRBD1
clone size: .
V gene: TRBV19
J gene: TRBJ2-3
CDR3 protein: CASSMTGTGGRTQYF
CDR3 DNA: TGTGCCAGTAGTATGACCGGGACAGGGGGCCGTACGCAGTATTTT

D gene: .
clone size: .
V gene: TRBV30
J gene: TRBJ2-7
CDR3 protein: CAWGVYEQYF
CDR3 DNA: TGTGCCTGGGGAGTCTACGAGCAGTACTTC

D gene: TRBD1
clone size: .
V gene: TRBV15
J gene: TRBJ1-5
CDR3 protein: CATSIGTGHNSQPQHF
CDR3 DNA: TGTGCCACCAGCATCGGGACAGGGCATAATAGTCAGCCCCAGCATTTT

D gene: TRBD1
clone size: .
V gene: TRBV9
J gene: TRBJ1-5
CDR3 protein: CASSVGQGGNQPQHF
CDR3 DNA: TGTGCCAGCAGCGTCGGACAGGGAGGCAATCAGCCCCAGCATTTT

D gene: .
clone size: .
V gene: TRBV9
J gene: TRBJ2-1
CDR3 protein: CASSVGAVAYNEQFF
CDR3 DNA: TGTGCCAGCAGCGTGGGGGCAGTGGCCTACAATGAGCAGTTCTTC

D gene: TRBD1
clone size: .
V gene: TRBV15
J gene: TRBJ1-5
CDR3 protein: CATSRNRGGKQPQHF
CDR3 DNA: TGTGCCACCAGCAGAAACAGGGGCGGCAAGCAGCCCCAGCATTTT

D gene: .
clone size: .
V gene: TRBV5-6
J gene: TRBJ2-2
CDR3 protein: CASSDMGLVNTGELFF
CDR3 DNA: TGTGCCAGCAGCGATATGGGGCTTGTGAACACCGGGGAGCTGTTTTTT

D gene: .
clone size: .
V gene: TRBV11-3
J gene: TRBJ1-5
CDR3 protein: CASSLRGFWPHQPQHF
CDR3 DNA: TGTGCCAGCAGCTTAAGAGGGTTTTGGCCCCATCAGCCCCAGCATTTT

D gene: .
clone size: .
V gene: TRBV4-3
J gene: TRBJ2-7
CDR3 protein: CASAISSYEQYF
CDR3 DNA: TGCGCCAGCGCCATTTCTAGTTACGAGCAGTACTTC

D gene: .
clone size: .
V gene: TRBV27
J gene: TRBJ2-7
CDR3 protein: CASSLSGTLPNEQYF
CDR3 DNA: TGTGCCAGCAGTTTATCCGGGACACTTCCTAACGAGCAGTACTTC

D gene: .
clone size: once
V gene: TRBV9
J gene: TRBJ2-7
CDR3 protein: CASSPRTPAYEQYF
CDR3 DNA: TGTGCCAGCAGCCCCCGGACTCCTGCCTACGAGCAGTACTTC

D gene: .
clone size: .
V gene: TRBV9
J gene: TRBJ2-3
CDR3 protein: CARGGELFTDTQYF
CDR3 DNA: TGTGCCAGAGGAGGGGAACTATTCACAGATACGCAGTATTTT

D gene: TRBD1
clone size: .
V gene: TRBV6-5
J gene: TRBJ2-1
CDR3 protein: CASSYYRGERYNEQFF
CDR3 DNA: TGTGCCAGCAGTTACTACAGGGGGGAAAGGTACAATGAGCAGTTCTTC

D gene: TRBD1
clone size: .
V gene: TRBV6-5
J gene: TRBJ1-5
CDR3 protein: CASRERGHSNQPQHF
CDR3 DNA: TGTGCCAGCAGGGAGAGGGGGCATAGCAATCAGCCCCAGCATTTT

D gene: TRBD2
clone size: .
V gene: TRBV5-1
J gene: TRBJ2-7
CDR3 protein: CASSLTITSGTYEQYF
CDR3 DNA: TGCGCCAGCAGCTTGACAATTACTAGCGGGACCTACGAGCAGTACTTC

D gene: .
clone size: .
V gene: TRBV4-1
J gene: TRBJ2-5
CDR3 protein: CASSQLWGLARETQYF
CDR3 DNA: TGCGCCAGCAGCCAACTCTGGGGACTCGCTAGGGAGACCCAGTACTTC

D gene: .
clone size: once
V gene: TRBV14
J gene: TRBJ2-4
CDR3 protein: CASSQDGLRAKNIQYF
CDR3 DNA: TGTGCCAGCAGCCAAGACGGGTTACGAGCCAAAAACATTCAGTACTTC

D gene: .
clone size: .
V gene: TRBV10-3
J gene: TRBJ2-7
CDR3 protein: CAIHQGPSYEQYF
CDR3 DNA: TGTGCCATCCACCAGGGGCCCTCCTACGAGCAGTACTTC

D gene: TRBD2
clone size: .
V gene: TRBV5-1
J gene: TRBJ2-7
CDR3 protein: CASSHTGTSVYEQYF
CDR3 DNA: TGCGCCAGCAGTCACACCGGGACTAGCGTCTACGAGCAGTACTTC

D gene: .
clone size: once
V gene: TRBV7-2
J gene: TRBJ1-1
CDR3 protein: CASSLTGVNTEAFF
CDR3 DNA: TGTGCCAGCAGCCTAACAGGAGTGAACACTGAAGCTTTCTTT

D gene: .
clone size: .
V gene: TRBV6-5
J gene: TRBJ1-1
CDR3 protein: CASSLGQTLEAFF
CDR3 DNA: TGTGCCAGCAGTCTTGGACAGACTCTTGAAGCTTTCTTT

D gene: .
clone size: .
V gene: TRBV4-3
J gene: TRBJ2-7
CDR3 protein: CASSHNSNYEQYF
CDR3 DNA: TGCGCCAGCAGCCATAACAGCAACTACGAGCAGTACTTC

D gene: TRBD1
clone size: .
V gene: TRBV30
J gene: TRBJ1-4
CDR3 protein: CAWSVKRDRGRIF
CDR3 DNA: TGTGCCTGGAGTGTAAAGAGGGACAGGGGACGAATTTTT

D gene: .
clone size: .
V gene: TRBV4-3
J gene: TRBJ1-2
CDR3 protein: CASSQEVRRTYGYTF
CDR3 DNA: TGCGCCAGCAGCCAAGAAGTACGGAGAACCTATGGCTACACCTTC

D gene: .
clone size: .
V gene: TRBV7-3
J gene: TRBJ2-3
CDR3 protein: CASSLRPADTQYF
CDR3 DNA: TGTGCCAGCAGCTTAAGGCCAGCAGATACGCAGTATTTT

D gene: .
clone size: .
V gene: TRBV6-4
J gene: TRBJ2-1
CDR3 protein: CASSRGVMANEQFF
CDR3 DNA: TGTGCCAGCAGCAGGGGCGTTATGGCCAATGAGCAGTTCTTC

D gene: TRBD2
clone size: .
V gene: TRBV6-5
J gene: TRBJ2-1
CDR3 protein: CASSGTSYYNEQFF
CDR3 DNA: TGTGCCAGCAGTGGGACTAGCTATTACAATGAGCAGTTCTTC

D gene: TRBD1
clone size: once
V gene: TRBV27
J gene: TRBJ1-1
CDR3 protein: CASSLDRGNTEAFF
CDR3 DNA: TGTGCCAGCAGTTTGGACAGGGGGAACACTGAAGCTTTCTTT

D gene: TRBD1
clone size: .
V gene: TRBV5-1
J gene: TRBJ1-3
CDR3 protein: CASSMGRDRGNTIYF
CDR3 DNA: TGCGCCAGCAGCATGGGTCGGGACAGGGGAAACACCATATATTTT

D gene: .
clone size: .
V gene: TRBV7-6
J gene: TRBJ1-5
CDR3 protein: CASSLMSGSEPQHF
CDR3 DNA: TGTGCCAGCAGCTTAATGTCAGGGTCAGAGCCCCAGCATTTT

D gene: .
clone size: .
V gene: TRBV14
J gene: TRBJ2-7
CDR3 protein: CASSQTVYEQYF
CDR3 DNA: TGTGCCAGCAGCCAAACAGTCTACGAGCAGTACTTC

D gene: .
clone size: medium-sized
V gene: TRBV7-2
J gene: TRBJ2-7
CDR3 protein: CASSVKQGTFHEQYF
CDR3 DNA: TGTGCCAGCAGCGTTAAACAGGGAACATTCCACGAGCAGTACTTC

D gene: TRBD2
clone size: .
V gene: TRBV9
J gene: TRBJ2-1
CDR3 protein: CASSVTIELAGGNEQFF
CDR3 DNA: TGTGCCAGCAGCGTGACAATAGAACTAGCGGGAGGCAATGAGCAGTTCTTC